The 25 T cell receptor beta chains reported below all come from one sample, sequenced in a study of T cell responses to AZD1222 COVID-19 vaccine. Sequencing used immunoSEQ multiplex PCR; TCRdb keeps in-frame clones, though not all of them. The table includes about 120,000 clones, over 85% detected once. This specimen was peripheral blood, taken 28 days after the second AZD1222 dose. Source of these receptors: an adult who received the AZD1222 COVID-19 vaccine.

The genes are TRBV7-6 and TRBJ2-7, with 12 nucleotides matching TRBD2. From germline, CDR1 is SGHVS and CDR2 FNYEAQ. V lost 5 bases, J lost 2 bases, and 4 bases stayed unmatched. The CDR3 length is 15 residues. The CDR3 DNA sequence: TGTGCCAGCAGCCTCGGACTAGCGGGGACCTACGAGCAGTACTTC. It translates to CASSLGLAGTYEQYF. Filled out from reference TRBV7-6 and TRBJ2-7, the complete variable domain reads GAGVSQSPRYKVTKRGQDVALRCDPISGHVSLYWYRQALGQGPEFLTYFNYEAQQDKSGLPNDRFSAERPEGSISTLTIQRTEQRDSAMYRCASSLGLAGTYEQYFGPGTRLTVT.

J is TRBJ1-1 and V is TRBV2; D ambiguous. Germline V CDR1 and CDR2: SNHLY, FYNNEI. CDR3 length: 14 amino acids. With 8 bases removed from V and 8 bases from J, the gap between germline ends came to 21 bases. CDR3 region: CASLLGSGQREAFF. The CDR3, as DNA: TGTGCCAGCCTTTTGGGGTCCGGTCAGAGGGAAGCTTTCTTT.

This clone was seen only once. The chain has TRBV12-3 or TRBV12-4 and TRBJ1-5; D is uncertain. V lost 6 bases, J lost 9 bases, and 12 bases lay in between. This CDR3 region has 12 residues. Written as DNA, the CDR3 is TGTGCCAGCAGCCGATTGGGGAGGCCCCAGCATTTT. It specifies CASSRLGRPQHF.

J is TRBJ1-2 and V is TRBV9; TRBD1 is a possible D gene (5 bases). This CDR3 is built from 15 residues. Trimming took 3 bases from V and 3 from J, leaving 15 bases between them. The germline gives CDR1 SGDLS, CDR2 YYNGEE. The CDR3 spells CASSGPPGAYYGYTF. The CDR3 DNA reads TGTGCCAGCAGCGGGCCGCCCGGGGCTTACTATGGCTACACCTTC.

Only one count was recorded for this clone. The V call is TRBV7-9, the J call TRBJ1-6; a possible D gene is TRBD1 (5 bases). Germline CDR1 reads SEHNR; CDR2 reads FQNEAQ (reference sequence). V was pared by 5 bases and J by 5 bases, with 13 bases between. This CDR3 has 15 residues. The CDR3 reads CASSQRQRDNSPLHF. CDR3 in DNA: TGTGCCAGCAGCCAGAGACAGCGGGATAATTCACCCCTCCACTTT.

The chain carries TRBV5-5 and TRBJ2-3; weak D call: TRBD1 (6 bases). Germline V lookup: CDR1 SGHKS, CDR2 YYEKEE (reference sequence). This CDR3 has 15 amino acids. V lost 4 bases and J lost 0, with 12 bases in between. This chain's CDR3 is CASSLVGASTDTQYF. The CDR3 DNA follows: TGTGCCAGCAGCCTTGTGGGGGCTAGCACAGATACGCAGTATTTT. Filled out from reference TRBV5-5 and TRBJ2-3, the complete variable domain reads DAGVTQSPTHLIKTRGQQVTLRCSPISGHKSVSWYQQVLGQGPQFIFQYYEKEERGRGNFPDRFSARQFPNYSSELNVNALLLGDSALYLCASSLVGASTDTQYFGPGTRLTVL.

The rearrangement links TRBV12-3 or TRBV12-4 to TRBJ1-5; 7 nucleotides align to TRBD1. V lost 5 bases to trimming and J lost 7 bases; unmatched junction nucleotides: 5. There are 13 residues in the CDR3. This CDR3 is CASSRQGGQPQHF. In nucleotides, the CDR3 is TGTGCCAGCAGTCGACAGGGAGGCCAGCCCCAGCATTTT.

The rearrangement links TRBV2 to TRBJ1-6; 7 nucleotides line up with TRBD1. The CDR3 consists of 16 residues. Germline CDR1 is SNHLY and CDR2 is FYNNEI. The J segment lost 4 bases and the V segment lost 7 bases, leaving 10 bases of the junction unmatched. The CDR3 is CASTATGAGYNSPLHF. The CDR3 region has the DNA TGTGCCAGCACCGCAACAGGGGCAGGGTATAATTCACCCCTCCACTTT.

CDR3 residues: CASSRSTGYGEKLFF. The CDR3 coding sequence is TGTGCCAGCAGTCGCAGCACAGGGTACGGTGAAAAACTGTTTTTT. The V gene is TRBV27, the J gene TRBJ1-4, with D possibly TRBD1 on 6 matching bases. This CDR3 is built from 15 residues. The V and J ends lost 5 bases and 7 bases respectively, with 17 bases between them. Germline assignment: CDR1 MNHEY and CDR2 SMNVEV (reference sequence).

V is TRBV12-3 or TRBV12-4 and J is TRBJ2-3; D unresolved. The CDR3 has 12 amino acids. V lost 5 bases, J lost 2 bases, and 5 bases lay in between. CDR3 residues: CASSPYTDTQYF. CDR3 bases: TGTGCCAGCAGTCCCTACACAGATACGCAGTATTTT.

CDR3 residues: CASRGSNQPQHF. CDR3 DNA: TGTGCCAGCAGAGGTAGCAATCAGCCCCAGCATTTT. This rearrangement joins TRBV2 to TRBJ1-5; no clear D. CDR3 size: 12 residues. V was shortened by 6 bases and J by 0 bases, with 3 bases between the two germline ends. CDR1 and CDR2 (germline): SNHLY, FYNNEI.

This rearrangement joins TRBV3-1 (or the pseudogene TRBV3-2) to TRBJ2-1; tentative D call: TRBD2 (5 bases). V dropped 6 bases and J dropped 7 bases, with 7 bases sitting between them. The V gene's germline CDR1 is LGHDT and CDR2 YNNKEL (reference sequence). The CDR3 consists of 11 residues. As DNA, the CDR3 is TGTGCCAGCAGAATAGCGAATGAGCAGTTCTTC. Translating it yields CASRIANEQFF.

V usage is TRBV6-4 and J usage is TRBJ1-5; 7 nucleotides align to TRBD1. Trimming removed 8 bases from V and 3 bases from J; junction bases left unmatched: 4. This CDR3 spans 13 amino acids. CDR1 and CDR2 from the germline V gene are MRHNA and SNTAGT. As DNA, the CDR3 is TGTGCCAGCGGACAGGCTAACAATCAGCCCCAGCATTTT. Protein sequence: CASGQANNQPQHF.

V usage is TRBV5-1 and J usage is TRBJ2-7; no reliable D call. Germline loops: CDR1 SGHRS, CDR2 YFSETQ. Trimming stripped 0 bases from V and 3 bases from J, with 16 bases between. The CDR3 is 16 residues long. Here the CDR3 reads CASSLAFSLPSYEQYF. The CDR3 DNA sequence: TGCGCCAGCAGCTTGGCCTTCTCTTTGCCGAGCTACGAGCAGTACTTC. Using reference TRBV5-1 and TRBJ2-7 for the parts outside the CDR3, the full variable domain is KAGVTQTPRYLIKTRGQQVTLSCSPISGHRSVSWYQQTPGQGLQFLFEYFSETQRNKGNFPGRFSGRQFSNSRSEMNVSTLELGDSALYLCASSLAFSLPSYEQYFGPGTRLTVT.

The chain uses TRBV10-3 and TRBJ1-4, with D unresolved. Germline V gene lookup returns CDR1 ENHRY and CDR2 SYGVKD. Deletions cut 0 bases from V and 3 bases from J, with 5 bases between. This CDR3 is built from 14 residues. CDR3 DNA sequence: TGTGCCATCAGTGAGTCGGCAGCTAATGAAAAACTGTTTTTT. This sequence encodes CAISESAANEKLFF.

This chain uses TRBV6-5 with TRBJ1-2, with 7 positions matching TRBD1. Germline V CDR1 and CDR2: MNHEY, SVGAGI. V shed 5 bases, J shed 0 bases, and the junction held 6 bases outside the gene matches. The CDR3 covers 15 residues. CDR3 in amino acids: CASSTPGTANYGYTF. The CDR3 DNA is TGTGCCAGCAGTACTCCCGGGACAGCTAACTATGGCTACACCTTC.

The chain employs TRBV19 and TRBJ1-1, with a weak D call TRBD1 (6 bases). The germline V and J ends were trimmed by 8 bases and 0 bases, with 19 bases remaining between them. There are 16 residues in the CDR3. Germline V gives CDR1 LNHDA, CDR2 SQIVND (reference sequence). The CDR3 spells CASRGGYRYMNTEAFF. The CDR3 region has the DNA TGTGCCAGTCGAGGGGGGTATCGTTACATGAACACTGAAGCTTTCTTT.

The DNA of the CDR3 is TGTGCCAGCAGCCAAGAGGCCCAACTAAACAATGAGCAGTTCTTC. It encodes CASSQEAQLNNEQFF. The chain combines TRBV4-2 with TRBJ2-1; D is unresolved. Per the germline V gene, CDR1 is LGHNA and CDR2 is YNFKEQ. Trimming removed 0 bases from V and 5 bases from J, with 11 bases in between. This CDR3 has 15 residues.

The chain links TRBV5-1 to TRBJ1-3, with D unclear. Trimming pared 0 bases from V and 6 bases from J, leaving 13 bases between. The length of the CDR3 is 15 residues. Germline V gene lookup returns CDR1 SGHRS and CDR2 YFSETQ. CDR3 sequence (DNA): TGCGCCAGCAGCTTGGAAGGCGGCCGGCAAAACACCATATATTTT. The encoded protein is CASSLEGGRQNTIYF.

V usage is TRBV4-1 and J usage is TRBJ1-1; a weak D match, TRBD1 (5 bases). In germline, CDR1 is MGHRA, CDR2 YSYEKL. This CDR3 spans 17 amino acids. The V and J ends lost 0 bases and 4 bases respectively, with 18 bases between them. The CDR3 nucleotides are TGCGCCAGCAGCCAAGACCAGAGGGGTTCCGGGTTCACTGAAGCTTTCTTT. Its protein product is CASSQDQRGSGFTEAFF.

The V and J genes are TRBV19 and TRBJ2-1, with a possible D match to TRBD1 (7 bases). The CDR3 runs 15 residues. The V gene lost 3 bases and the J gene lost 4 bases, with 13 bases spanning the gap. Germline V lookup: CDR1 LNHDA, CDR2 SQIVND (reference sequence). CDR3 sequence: CASSIGGTAYNEQFF. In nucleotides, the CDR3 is TGTGCCAGTAGTATTGGCGGGACAGCATACAATGAGCAGTTCTTC.

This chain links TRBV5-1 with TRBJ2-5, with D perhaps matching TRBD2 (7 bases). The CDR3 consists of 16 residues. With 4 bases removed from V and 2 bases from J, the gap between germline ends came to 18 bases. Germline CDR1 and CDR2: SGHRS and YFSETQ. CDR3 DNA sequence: TGCGCCAGCAGCCTACCCCAGAGGGGGGGGCAAGAGACCCAGTACTTC. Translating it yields CASSLPQRGGQETQYF.

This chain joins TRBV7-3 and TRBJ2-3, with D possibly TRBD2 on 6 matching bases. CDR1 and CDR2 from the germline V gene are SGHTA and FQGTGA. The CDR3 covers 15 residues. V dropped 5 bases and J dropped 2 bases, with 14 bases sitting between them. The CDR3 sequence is CASSTGVGLTDTQYF. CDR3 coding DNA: TGTGCCAGCAGCACCGGGGTGGGACTCACAGATACGCAGTATTTT. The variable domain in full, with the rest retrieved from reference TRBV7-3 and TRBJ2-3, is GAGVSQTPSNKVTEKGKYVELRCDPISGHTALYWYRQSLGQGPEFLIYFQGTGAADDSGLPNDRFFAVRPEGSVSTLKIQRTERGDSAVYLCASSTGVGLTDTQYFGPGTRLTVL.

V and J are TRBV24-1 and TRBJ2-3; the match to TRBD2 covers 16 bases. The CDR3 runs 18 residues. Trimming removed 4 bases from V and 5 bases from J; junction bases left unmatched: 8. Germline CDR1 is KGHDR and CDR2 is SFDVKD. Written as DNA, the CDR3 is TGTGCCACCAGTGACGGGACTAGCGGGGGGGCCTCGGAAGATACGCAGTATTTT. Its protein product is CATSDGTSGGASEDTQYF.

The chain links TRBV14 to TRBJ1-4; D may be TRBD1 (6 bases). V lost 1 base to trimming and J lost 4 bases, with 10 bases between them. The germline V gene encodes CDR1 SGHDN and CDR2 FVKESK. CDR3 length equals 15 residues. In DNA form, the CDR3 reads TGTGCCAGCAGCCAAGTCGGACAGCTTAATGAAAAACTGTTTTTT. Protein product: CASSQVGQLNEKLFF.